This T cell receptor beta chain emerged from a study of T cells in Graves' hyperthyroidism and ophthalmopathy. This clonotype appeared a few times. Its antigen is unknown. Study-wide points: Ophthalmopathy got predicted by the model a median roughly 6.1 months before its onset.

Amplified regions were TCR beta CDR3 sequences from RNA transcripts. The HTBI primer set was used in a first-round RT-PCR of the TCR CDR3. From the multiplex PCR reads, TCRdb called clonotypes with MiXCR, one entry per CDR3 protein. The sample has approximately 600,000 distinct CDR3 sequences; approximately 14% are singletons. This CDR3 spans 15 amino acids. V lost 0 bases, J lost 4 bases, and 13 bases lay in between. The germline CDR1 and CDR2 sequences are DFQATT and SNEGSKA (reference sequence). Newly diagnosed patients aged 18 to 65 had hyperthyroidism of under 2 months' duration. Exclusion of patients followed from uncontrolled infection, other autoimmune disease, pregnancy or lactation. Diagnoses used clinical symptoms, serum thyroxine and TRAb, thyroid ultrasound and orbital computed tomography.

Sequencing was carried out using blood. J is TRBJ2-1 and V is TRBV20-1, with D possibly TRBD1 on 6 matching bases. The clonotype originates from a woman aged 30 to 39 with Graves' hyperthyroidism that later progressed to Graves' ophthalmopathy. CDR3 sequence reads: CSARDLGGVYNEQFF. CDR3 bases: TGCAGTGCTAGAGATCTAGGGGGAGTTTACAATGAGCAGTTCTTC.